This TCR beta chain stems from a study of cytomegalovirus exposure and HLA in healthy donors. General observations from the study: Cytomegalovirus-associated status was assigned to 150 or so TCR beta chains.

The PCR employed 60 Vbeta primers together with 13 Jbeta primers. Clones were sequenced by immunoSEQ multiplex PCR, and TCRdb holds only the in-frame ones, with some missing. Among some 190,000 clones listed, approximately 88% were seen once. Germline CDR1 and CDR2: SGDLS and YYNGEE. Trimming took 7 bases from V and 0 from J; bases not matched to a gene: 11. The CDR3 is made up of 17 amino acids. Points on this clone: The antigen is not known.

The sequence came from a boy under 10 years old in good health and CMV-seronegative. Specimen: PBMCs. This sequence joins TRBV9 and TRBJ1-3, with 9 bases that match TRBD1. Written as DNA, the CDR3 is TGTGCCAGCTCAAAGAGGACAGGGGAAAGCTCTGGAAACACCATATATTTT. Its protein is CASSKRTGESSGNTIYF. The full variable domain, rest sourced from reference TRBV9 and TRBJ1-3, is DSGVTQTPKHLITATGQRVTLRCSPRSGDLSVYWYQQSLDQGLQFLIQYYNGEERAKGNILERFSAQQFPDLHSELNLSSLELGDSALYFCASSKRTGESSGNTIYFGEGSWLTVV.